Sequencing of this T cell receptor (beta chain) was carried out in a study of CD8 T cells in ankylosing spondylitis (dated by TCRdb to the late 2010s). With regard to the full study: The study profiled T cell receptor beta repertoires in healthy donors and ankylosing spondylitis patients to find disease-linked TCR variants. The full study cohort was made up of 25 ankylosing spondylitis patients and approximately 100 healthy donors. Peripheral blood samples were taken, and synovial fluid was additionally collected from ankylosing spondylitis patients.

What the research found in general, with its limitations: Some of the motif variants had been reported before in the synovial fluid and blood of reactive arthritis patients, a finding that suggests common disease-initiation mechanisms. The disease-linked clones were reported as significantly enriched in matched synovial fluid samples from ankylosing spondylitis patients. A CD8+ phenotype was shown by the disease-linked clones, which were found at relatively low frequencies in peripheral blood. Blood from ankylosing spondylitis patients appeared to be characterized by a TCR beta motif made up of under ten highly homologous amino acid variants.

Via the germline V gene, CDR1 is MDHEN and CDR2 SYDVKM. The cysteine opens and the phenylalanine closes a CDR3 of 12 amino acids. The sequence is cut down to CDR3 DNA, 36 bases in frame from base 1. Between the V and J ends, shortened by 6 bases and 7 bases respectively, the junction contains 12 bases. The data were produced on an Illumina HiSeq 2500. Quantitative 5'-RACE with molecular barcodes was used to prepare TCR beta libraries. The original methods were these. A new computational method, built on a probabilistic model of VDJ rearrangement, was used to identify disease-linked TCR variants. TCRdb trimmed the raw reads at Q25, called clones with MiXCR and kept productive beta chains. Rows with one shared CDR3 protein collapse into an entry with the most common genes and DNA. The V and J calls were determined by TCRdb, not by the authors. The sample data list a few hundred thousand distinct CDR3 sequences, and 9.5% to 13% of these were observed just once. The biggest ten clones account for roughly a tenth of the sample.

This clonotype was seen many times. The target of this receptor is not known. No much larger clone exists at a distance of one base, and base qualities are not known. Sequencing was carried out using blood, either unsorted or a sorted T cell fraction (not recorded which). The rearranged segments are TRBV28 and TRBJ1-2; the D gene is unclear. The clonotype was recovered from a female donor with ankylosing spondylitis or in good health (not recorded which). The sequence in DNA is TGTGCCAGCAGGCAGGAGATCGTTGGCTACACCTTC. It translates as CASRQEIVGYTF.